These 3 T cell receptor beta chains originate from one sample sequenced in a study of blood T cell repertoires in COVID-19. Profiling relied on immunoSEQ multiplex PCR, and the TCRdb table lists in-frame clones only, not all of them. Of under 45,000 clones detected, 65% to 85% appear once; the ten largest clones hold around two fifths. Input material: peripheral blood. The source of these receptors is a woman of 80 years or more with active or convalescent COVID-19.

The CDR3 region is CASSYEAGDTGELFF. For the CDR3, the DNA is TGTGCCAGCAGCTACGAAGCAGGGGACACCGGGGAGCTGTTTTTT. The chain carries TRBV7-6 and TRBJ2-2, with D perhaps TRBD1 (6 bases). The CDR3 totals 15 residues. V lost 4 bases to trimming and J lost 3 bases, with 12 bases between them. The germline CDR1 and CDR2 sequences are SGHVS and FNYEAQ.

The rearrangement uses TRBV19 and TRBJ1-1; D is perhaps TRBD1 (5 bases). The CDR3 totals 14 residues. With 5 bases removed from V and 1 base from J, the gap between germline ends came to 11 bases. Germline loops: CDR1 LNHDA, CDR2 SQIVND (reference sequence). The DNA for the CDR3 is TGTGCCAGTAGTCTACGGACAAGGAACACTGAAGCTTTCTTT. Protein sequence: CASSLRTRNTEAFF. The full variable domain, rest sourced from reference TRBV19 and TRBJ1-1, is DGGITQSPKYLFRKEGQNVTLSCEQNLNHDAMYWYRQDPGQGLRLIYYSQIVNDFQKGDIAEGYSVSREKKESFPLTVTSAQKNPTAFYLCASSLRTRNTEAFFGQGTRLTVV.

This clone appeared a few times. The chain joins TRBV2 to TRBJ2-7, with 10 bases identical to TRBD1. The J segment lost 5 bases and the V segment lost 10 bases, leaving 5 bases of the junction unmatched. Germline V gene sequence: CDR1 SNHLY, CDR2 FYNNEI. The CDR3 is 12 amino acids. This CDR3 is CANRQGANEQYF. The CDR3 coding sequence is TGTGCCAATAGACAGGGGGCAAACGAGCAGTACTTC.